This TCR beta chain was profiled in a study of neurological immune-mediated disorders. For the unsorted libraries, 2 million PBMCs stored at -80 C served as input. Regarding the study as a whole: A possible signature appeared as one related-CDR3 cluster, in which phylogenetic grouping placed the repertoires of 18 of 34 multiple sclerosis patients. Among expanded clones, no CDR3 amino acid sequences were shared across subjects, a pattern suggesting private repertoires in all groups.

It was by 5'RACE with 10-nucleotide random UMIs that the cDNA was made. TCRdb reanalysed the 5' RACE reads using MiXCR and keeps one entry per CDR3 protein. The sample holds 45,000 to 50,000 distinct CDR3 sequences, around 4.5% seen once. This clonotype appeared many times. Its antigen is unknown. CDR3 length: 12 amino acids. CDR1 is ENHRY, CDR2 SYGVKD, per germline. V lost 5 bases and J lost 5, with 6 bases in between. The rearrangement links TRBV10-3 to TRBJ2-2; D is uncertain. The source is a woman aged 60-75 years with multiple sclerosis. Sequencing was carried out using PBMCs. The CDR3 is CAISLGTGELFF. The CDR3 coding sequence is TGTGCCATCAGTCTGGGGACCGGGGAGCTGTTTTTT.